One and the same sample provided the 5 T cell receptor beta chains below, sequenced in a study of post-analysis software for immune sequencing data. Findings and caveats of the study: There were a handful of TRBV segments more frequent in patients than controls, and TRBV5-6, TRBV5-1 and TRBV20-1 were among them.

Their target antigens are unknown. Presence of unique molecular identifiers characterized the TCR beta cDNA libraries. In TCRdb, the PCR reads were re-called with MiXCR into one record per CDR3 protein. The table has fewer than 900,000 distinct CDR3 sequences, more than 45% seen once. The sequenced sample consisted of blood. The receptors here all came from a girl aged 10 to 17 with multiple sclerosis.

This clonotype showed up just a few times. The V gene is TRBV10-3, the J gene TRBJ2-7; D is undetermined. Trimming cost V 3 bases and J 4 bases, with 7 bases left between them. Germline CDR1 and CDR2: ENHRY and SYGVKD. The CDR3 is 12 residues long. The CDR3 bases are TGTGCCATCAGTGATGGCCCTTACGAGCAGTACTTC. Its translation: CAISDGPYEQYF.

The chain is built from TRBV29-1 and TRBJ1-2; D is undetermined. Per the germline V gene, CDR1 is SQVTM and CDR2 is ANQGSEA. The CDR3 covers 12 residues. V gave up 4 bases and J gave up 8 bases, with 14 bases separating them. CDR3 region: CSVAPSAWGYTF. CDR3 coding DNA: TGCAGCGTTGCACCGTCCGCCTGGGGCTACACCTTC.

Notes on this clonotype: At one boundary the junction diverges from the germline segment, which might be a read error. The CDR3: CASSQERGTGAGANVPTF. For the CDR3, the DNA is TGTGCCAGCAGCCAAGAGCGAGGGACAGGGGCTGGGGCCAACGTCCCGACTTTC. The chain combines TRBV4-2 with TRBJ2-6; 10 nucleotides line up with TRBD1. Germline-derived CDR1 and CDR2 are LGHNA and YNFKEQ. CDR3 size: 18 residues.

The CDR3 DNA reads as TGTGCCAGCAGTCGGAGACAGGTTAAGAACACTGAAGCTTTCTTT. Encoded protein: CASSRRQVKNTEAFF. The chain uses TRBV6-5 and TRBJ1-1; weak D call: TRBD1 (6 bases). The CDR3 sequence is 15 residues long. Germline V gene sequence: CDR1 MNHEY, CDR2 SVGAGI. V shed 5 bases and J shed 1 base, with 14 bases lying between them.

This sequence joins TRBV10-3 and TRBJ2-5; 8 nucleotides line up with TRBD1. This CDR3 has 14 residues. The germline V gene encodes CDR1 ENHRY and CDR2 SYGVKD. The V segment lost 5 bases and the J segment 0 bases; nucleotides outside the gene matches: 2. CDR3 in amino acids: CAISPGGDQETQYF. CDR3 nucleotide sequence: TGTGCCATCAGTCCAGGGGGCGACCAAGAGACCCAGTACTTC.